The clone carrying this T cell receptor beta chain was observed a handful of times. Its antigen is undetermined. The CDR3 is made up of 16 amino acids. The V segment lost 0 bases and the J segment 4 bases; nucleotides outside the gene matches: 10. Germline V gene data show CDR1 as GTSNPN and CDR2 as SVGIG (reference sequence). The repertoire was sequenced with immunoSEQ multiplex PCR; TCRdb's copy has only in-frame clones and lacks some. In the table there are under 350,000 clones, roughly 84% of which are singletons. This record belongs to a study of shared clonotypes between healthy human individuals. Study results and caveats: Roughly 4.7% was the fraction of naive CD4 clonotypes found shared across a handful of donors.

The sequenced material came from memory CD8+ T cells sorted from blood. Subset in this sample: CD45RO+ cells pooled with CCR7-negative TemRA cells. The chain links TRBV30 to TRBJ1-2; 8 nucleotides align to TRBD1. The clonotype was recovered from a man aged 18 to 30 in good health. Here the CDR3 reads CAWSVEADRVSYGYTF. CDR3 nucleotides: TGTGCCTGGAGTGTGGAAGCGGACAGGGTGAGCTATGGCTACACCTTC.